The present TCR beta chain was sequenced within a study of T cells in Graves' hyperthyroidism and ophthalmopathy. Study context: The initial diagnosis was the point when peripheral blood was collected, ahead of any treatment. Findings of the study overall: From stable hyperthyroidism, ophthalmopathy was separated by a 13 V-J model.

On this clonotype itself: What it recognizes is unknown.

Trimming took 8 bases from V and 10 from J, leaving 8 bases between them. Germline values: CDR1 SNHLY, CDR2 FYNNEI. This CDR3 is 10 amino acids long. Authors of the study amplified TCR beta CDR3 regions from RNA transcripts. The primer set for the first-round RT-PCR of the TCR CDR3 was HTBI. From the multiplex PCR reads, TCRdb called clonotypes with MiXCR, one entry per CDR3 protein. The repertoire consists of under 600,000 distinct CDR3 sequences, with 15% to 20% occurring once and the leading ten covering around 3.3%. Patients with uncontrolled infections, other autoimmune diseases, pregnancy or lactation were excluded. Each 10 ml fresh peripheral blood draw supplied the PBMCs.

The chain uses TRBV2 and TRBJ2-2; a possible D gene is TRBD2 (5 bases). This receptor was taken from a woman between 35 and 50 years old with Graves' ophthalmopathy. The material sequenced was blood. The CDR3 region has the DNA TGTGCCAGCTCTCGGGAGGAGCTGTTTTTT. Protein product: CASSREELFF.